This is a list of T cell receptor beta chains from one sample in a study of PD-1 blockade in classical Hodgkin lymphoma. Libraries were prepared by immunoSEQ multiplex PCR; TCRdb keeps only in-frame clonotypes and omits some of them. The sample has around 45,000 clones, 55% to 75% seen once. The material sequenced was peripheral blood mononuclear cells (PBMCs), taken at baseline. The receptors come from a human donor with classical Hodgkin lymphoma. Each CDR3 is given with its conserved first and last residue. The D gene is left open where the match is weak.

v_call,d_call,cdr3_length,cdr3_aa
TRBV4-1,.,16,CASSLPFGLDDTEAFF
TRBV14,.,13,CASSQAPAQTIYF
TRBV7-2,.,16,CASSLLSGVGTGELFF
TRBV5-6,TRBD2,15,CASSLELAGIDEQYF
TRBV19,.,15,CASSIGGSVGNTIYF
TRBV6-4,TRBD1,15,CASSRDSLMYNEQFF
TRBV6-5,TRBD2,16,CASSYSALAGLHEQYF
TRBV4-2,.,15,CASSQAISDSYEQYF
TRBV9,.,14,CASSETGGAGGYTF
TRBV27,TRBD1,12,CASKTGGQPQHF
TRBV6-5,.,12,CASHGTNYGYTF
TRBV7-9,.,12,CASSFPRLGYTF
TRBV15,.,15,CATGYGGASNYGYTF
TRBV6-5,.,14,CASSLLTPISPLHF
TRBV7-3,TRBD1,15,CASSLGTGTGTVYTF
TRBV30,TRBD2,13,CAWSGLAGYEQYF
TRBV18,.,15,CASSDPGSTQETQYF
TRBV5-1,TRBD1,19,CASSLGSDRGRTIVYEQYF
TRBV7-2,.,14,CASSFLGASDTQYF
TRBV14,.,18,CASSQREMISGDHTEAFF
TRBV2,.,17,CASSEADPDVNNGELFF
TRBV7-6,.,16,CASSLEGSSGANVLTF